Listed below are T cell receptor beta chains from one sample, sequenced in a study of T cells in Graves' hyperthyroidism and ophthalmopathy. Each CDR3 protein gets one entry after TCRdb re-called the multiplex PCR reads with MiXCR. This table holds fewer than 750,000 distinct CDR3 sequences, roughly 14% found once. Sequencing was done on a sample of blood. Every receptor here comes from a woman in her fifties or sixties with Graves' ophthalmopathy. The CDR3 runs from the conserved cysteine through the conserved F or W. A D gene is named only where the DNA matches it firmly. Clone size is stated in some rows and not others, as once, few, many or a class when expanded.

j_gene,abundance,d_gene,v_gene,CDR3nt,CDR3aa
TRBJ1-1,few,.,TRBV10-3,TGTGCCGTTAAAAGAGAAATGAACACTGAAGCTTTCTTT,CAVKREMNTEAFF
TRBJ2-2,many,TRBD2,TRBV20-1,TGCAGTGCTAGGGTCCCGTCTAGCGGACACAACACCGGGGAGCTGTTTTTT,CSARVPSSGHNTGELFF
TRBJ2-2,many,TRBD1,TRBV20-1,TGCAGTGCTTCACGCAGAGACAGGGGGCGTACCGGGGAGCTGTTTTTT,CSASRRDRGRTGELFF
TRBJ2-5,.,.,TRBV7-3,TGTGCCAGCAGCTTATACGGGAGTGGCGAGACCCAGTACTTC,CASSLYGSGETQYF
TRBJ2-4,many,TRBD1,TRBV7-2,TGTGCCAGCAGCCATGGGACAGGGGGGGCATTCATAGCCAAAAACATTCAGTACTTC,CASSHGTGGAFIAKNIQYF
TRBJ2-3,.,.,TRBV20-1,TGCAGTGCTAGGGGTCCAGGGGTGGATACGCAGTATTTT,CSARGPGVDTQYF
TRBJ2-5,many,TRBD2,TRBV14,TGTGCCAGCAGCCGGGGACTAGCGGGAGGGCCCACCCAAGAGACCCAGTACTTC,CASSRGLAGGPTQETQYF
TRBJ1-1,many,.,TRBV7-9,TGTGCCAGCAGCTTAGCCAGTCACATGAACACTGAAGCTTTCTTT,CASSLASHMNTEAFF
TRBJ2-7,many,.,TRBV6-1,TGTGCCAGCAGAGTGACAGCGGCAGCTTACGAGCAGTACTTC,CASRVTAAAYEQYF
TRBJ2-7,many,TRBD1,TRBV6-1,TGTGCCAGCAGTCTTCTCCGGGACAGGGCGGAGGAGCAGTACTTC,CASSLLRDRAEEQYF
TRBJ1-1,few,.,TRBV9,TGTGCCAGCACCAGAGATGTTCAAGGGACTGAAGCTTTCTTT,CASTRDVQGTEAFF
TRBJ2-7,.,.,TRBV6-1,TGTGCCAGCAGTCCCCAGTTACCCGAGCAGTACTTC,CASSPQLPEQYF
TRBJ2-3,.,TRBD2,TRBV5-1,TGCGCCAGCAGCACCTCCACGGGACTAGCGGGGGATACGCAGTATTTT,CASSTSTGLAGDTQYF
TRBJ2-7,many,.,TRBV4-3,TGCGCCAGCAGCCAAGGCGTTGGGGCAGCGACATCCTACGAGCAGTACTTC,CASSQGVGAATSYEQYF
TRBJ2-7,few,TRBD2,TRBV9,TGTGCCAGCAGCATAGGGACTAGCGGGAGTGGGGCCTACGAGCAGTACTTC,CASSIGTSGSGAYEQYF
TRBJ1-2,many,.,TRBV28,TGTGCCAGCCTTGTGGCGGGACACATCTATGGCTACACCTTC,CASLVAGHIYGYTF
TRBJ1-1,.,.,TRBV18,TGTGCCAGCTCACCTTCCTCGGGGTTGACTGAAGCTTTCTTT,CASSPSSGLTEAFF
TRBJ2-7,.,.,TRBV7-9,TGTGCCAGCAGCTTGGCACAGGGCAGATCCTACGAGCAGTACTTC,CASSLAQGRSYEQYF
TRBJ2-7,.,.,TRBV4-3,TGCGCCAGCAGCCAAGTTCAGGCTCCATACAACGAGCAGTACTTC,CASSQVQAPYNEQYF
TRBJ2-3,.,.,TRBV29-1,TGCAGCGTTGGAACAGGGGGGGGAGATACGCAGTATTTT,CSVGTGGGDTQYF
TRBJ2-5,.,TRBD2,TRBV28,TGTGCCAGCAGTCCCCGGACTAGCGGGAGTGGGAAGACCCAGTACTTC,CASSPRTSGSGKTQYF
TRBJ1-1,many,.,TRBV2,TGTGCCAGCAGTGCCGTCGGGGGGCCGAACACTGAAGCTTTCTTT,CASSAVGGPNTEAFF
TRBJ2-5,.,.,TRBV14,TGTGCCAGACATAAGACCCAGTACTTC,CARHKTQYF
TRBJ2-1,many,.,TRBV12-3/TRBV12-4,TGTGCCAGCAGTTTTTCCGTGAGGGCAGCCTACAATGAGCAGTTCTTC,CASSFSVRAAYNEQFF
TRBJ1-1,few,TRBD1,TRBV27,TGTGCCAGCAGTCCCCAGGACAGGGGGCTGCGTGTGACTGAAGCTTTCTTT,CASSPQDRGLRVTEAFF
TRBJ1-1,many,.,TRBV20-1,TGCAGTGCTAGAGTAAACACTGAAGCTTTCTTT,CSARVNTEAFF